These T cell receptor beta chains were read from a single sample in a study of shared clonotypes between healthy human individuals. Measured with immunoSEQ multiplex PCR; TCRdb has only the in-frame clones, and not every one. The table shows about 2.3 million clones, with roughly 90% occurring only once. The sample was naive CD4+ T cells from PBMCs. These receptors were obtained from a man between 18 and 35 years old in good health. Some clones in this sample may be carry-over from other donors' samples. The CDR3 runs from the conserved cysteine through the conserved F or W. Each record gives: CDR3 DNA, CDR3 protein, D gene, clone size, V gene, J gene. D genes are given only for firm matches. Rows may omit the clone size; those that give it use once, few, many or a size class.

CDR3nt: TGTGCCAGCAGCTTGTTACAGGGAGACACTGAAGCTTTCTTT; CDR3aa: CASSLLQGDTEAFF; d_gene: .; abundance: .; v_gene: TRBV7-3; j_gene: TRBJ1-1
CDR3nt: TGTGCCACTGTTCGGACAGGGTTTCCCTACGAGCAGTACTTC; CDR3aa: CATVRTGFPYEQYF; d_gene: TRBD1; abundance: .; v_gene: TRBV6-5; j_gene: TRBJ2-7
CDR3nt: TGTGCCAGCAGCGATCAGGGTGCTAACTATGGCTACACCTTC; CDR3aa: CASSDQGANYGYTF; d_gene: .; abundance: .; v_gene: TRBV5-5; j_gene: TRBJ1-2
CDR3nt: TGTGCCAGCAGCTTGGACAGATATAATGAAAAACTGTTTTTT; CDR3aa: CASSLDRYNEKLFF; d_gene: .; abundance: .; v_gene: TRBV7-9; j_gene: TRBJ1-4
CDR3nt: TGTGCCAGCAGCTTGCTGGACAGGGGGTCCGAGCAGTACTTC; CDR3aa: CASSLLDRGSEQYF; d_gene: TRBD1; abundance: .; v_gene: TRBV5-5; j_gene: TRBJ2-7
CDR3nt: TGTGCCAGTAGTACTCGGATAGGGGGAAGCACTGAAGCTTTCTTT; CDR3aa: CASSTRIGGSTEAFF; d_gene: .; abundance: .; v_gene: TRBV19; j_gene: TRBJ1-1
CDR3nt: TGTGCCAGCAGCTCAGGACAGAACACAGATACGCAGTATTTT; CDR3aa: CASSSGQNTDTQYF; d_gene: .; abundance: once; v_gene: TRBV5-6; j_gene: TRBJ2-3
CDR3nt: TGCGCCAGCAGCCCCACCGGGATGGGGAGGACTGAAGCTTTCTTT; CDR3aa: CASSPTGMGRTEAFF; d_gene: .; abundance: few; v_gene: TRBV4-1; j_gene: TRBJ1-1
CDR3nt: TGTGCCAGCAGAGTAGCGGGGCGGCTTAGGGATGAGCAGTTCTTC; CDR3aa: CASRVAGRLRDEQFF; d_gene: TRBD2; abundance: .; v_gene: TRBV6-5; j_gene: TRBJ2-1
CDR3nt: TGTGCCAGCAGCTTGACAGGTACTAATCAGCCCCAGCATTTT; CDR3aa: CASSLTGTNQPQHF; d_gene: .; abundance: .; v_gene: TRBV5-6; j_gene: TRBJ1-5
CDR3nt: TGTGCCAGCTCACCCTTACAGGGATCCACTGAAGCTTTCTTT; CDR3aa: CASSPLQGSTEAFF; d_gene: .; abundance: .; v_gene: TRBV18; j_gene: TRBJ1-1
CDR3nt: TGTGCCAGCAGCTTATATCAAGGGAGCTCCTACAATGAGCAGTTCTTC; CDR3aa: CASSLYQGSSYNEQFF; d_gene: .; abundance: once; v_gene: TRBV7-9; j_gene: TRBJ2-1
CDR3nt: TGTGCCACCTACGCGGGACAGGGGGACCAGCCCCAGCATTTT; CDR3aa: CATYAGQGDQPQHF; d_gene: TRBD1; abundance: .; v_gene: TRBV6-6; j_gene: TRBJ1-5
CDR3nt: TGTGCCAGCAGCTCTAGCGGTGGCGAGCAGTACTTC; CDR3aa: CASSSSGGEQYF; d_gene: TRBD2; abundance: .; v_gene: TRBV11-2; j_gene: TRBJ2-7
CDR3nt: TGCGCCAGCAGCCAGGCCCCGGGAGGTCTATGGGGCTACACCTTC; CDR3aa: CASSQAPGGLWGYTF; d_gene: .; abundance: .; v_gene: TRBV4-1; j_gene: TRBJ1-2
CDR3nt: TGTGCCAGCAGTGAATTGGGGGCGGGGAGCAATCAGCCCCAGCATTTT; CDR3aa: CASSELGAGSNQPQHF; d_gene: .; abundance: .; v_gene: TRBV2; j_gene: TRBJ1-5
CDR3nt: TGTGCCAGCTCCCAGGGGTTGGATGAGACCCAGTACTTC; CDR3aa: CASSQGLDETQYF; d_gene: .; abundance: .; v_gene: TRBV18; j_gene: TRBJ2-5
CDR3nt: TGTGCCTGGAGTTTTGGACTAGCGGGAGGTCGGGAGACCCAGTACTTC; CDR3aa: CAWSFGLAGGRETQYF; d_gene: TRBD2; abundance: .; v_gene: TRBV30; j_gene: TRBJ2-5
CDR3nt: TGCAGTGCTAGTCGGGACAGGGGGTTCTTC; CDR3aa: CSASRDRGFF; d_gene: TRBD1; abundance: .; v_gene: TRBV20-1; j_gene: TRBJ2-1
CDR3nt: TGCGCCAGCACCCCCAAGGGTAATCAGCCCCAGCATTTT; CDR3aa: CASTPKGNQPQHF; d_gene: .; abundance: .; v_gene: TRBV10-2; j_gene: TRBJ1-5
CDR3nt: TGTGCCAGCAGTCCGAGGGGAATCATTGAAGCTTTCTTT; CDR3aa: CASSPRGIIEAFF; d_gene: .; abundance: .; v_gene: TRBV27; j_gene: TRBJ1-1
CDR3nt: TGCGCCAGCAGCCGCGGGACTAGCGGGAGGGACTTTAACTACGAGCAGTACTTC; CDR3aa: CASSRGTSGRDFNYEQYF; d_gene: TRBD2; abundance: .; v_gene: TRBV5-1; j_gene: TRBJ2-7
CDR3nt: TGCGCCAGCAGCCAAACTAGGGGGACTGAAGCTTTCTTT; CDR3aa: CASSQTRGTEAFF; d_gene: .; abundance: few; v_gene: TRBV4-1; j_gene: TRBJ1-1
CDR3nt: TGTGCCTGGAGTGTACCGTTCAATCAGCCCCAGCATTTT; CDR3aa: CAWSVPFNQPQHF; d_gene: .; abundance: .; v_gene: TRBV30; j_gene: TRBJ1-5
CDR3nt: TGTGCCAGCAGTGAAGGGAGCCCCACAGATACGCAGTATTTT; CDR3aa: CASSEGSPTDTQYF; d_gene: .; abundance: .; v_gene: TRBV2; j_gene: TRBJ2-3
CDR3nt: TGTGCCATCAGTGAATCGGGACGGGAGCCGGGCACTGAAGCTTTCTTT; CDR3aa: CAISESGREPGTEAFF; d_gene: .; abundance: once; v_gene: TRBV10-3; j_gene: TRBJ1-1
CDR3nt: TGTGCCAGCAGTGAGTTGAACACTGAAGCTTTCTTT; CDR3aa: CASSELNTEAFF; d_gene: .; abundance: .; v_gene: TRBV7-3; j_gene: TRBJ1-1
CDR3nt: TGCGCCAGCAGGGAAGGGACTAGCGGACGCTACGAGCAGTACTTC; CDR3aa: CASREGTSGRYEQYF; d_gene: TRBD2; abundance: .; v_gene: TRBV10-2; j_gene: TRBJ2-7
CDR3nt: TGTGCCAGTAGCCGAACAGGAATGAATGAAAAACTGTTTTTT; CDR3aa: CASSRTGMNEKLFF; d_gene: .; abundance: .; v_gene: TRBV19; j_gene: TRBJ1-4
CDR3nt: TGCGCCAGCAGCTTGGGAACGGGAGACACCGGGGAGCTGTTTTTT; CDR3aa: CASSLGTGDTGELFF; d_gene: .; abundance: .; v_gene: TRBV5-1; j_gene: TRBJ2-2
CDR3nt: TGTGCCAGCAGCTTACTGACTTCGGGCTCCTACAATGAGCAGTTCTTC; CDR3aa: CASSLLTSGSYNEQFF; d_gene: .; abundance: .; v_gene: TRBV7-8; j_gene: TRBJ2-1
CDR3nt: TGTGCCAGCAGCGGGACACCCGACGGGATCCACGAGCAGTACTTC; CDR3aa: CASSGTPDGIHEQYF; d_gene: .; abundance: once; v_gene: TRBV14; j_gene: TRBJ2-7
CDR3nt: TGTGCCAGCGTTAATTCGTGGGGACAGCCACTCTACGAGCAGTACTTC; CDR3aa: CASVNSWGQPLYEQYF; d_gene: TRBD1; abundance: once; v_gene: TRBV28; j_gene: TRBJ2-7
CDR3nt: TGCGCCAGCAGCCTGTTTCGTCCTCAACAGGGCAGGGCTGTTGGCTACGAGCAGTACTTC; CDR3aa: CASSLFRPQQGRAVGYEQYF; d_gene: .; abundance: .; v_gene: TRBV4-3; j_gene: TRBJ2-7
CDR3nt: TGTGCCAGCAGTGAAAAACGGGGGACAGCAACTAATGAAAAACTGTTTTTT; CDR3aa: CASSEKRGTATNEKLFF; d_gene: TRBD1; abundance: .; v_gene: TRBV6-1; j_gene: TRBJ1-4
CDR3nt: TGTGCCAGCAGTCACAGGGAGGGGGGCAATCAGCCCCAGCATTTT; CDR3aa: CASSHREGGNQPQHF; d_gene: .; abundance: .; v_gene: TRBV28; j_gene: TRBJ1-5
CDR3nt: TGTGCCAGCTCACTAACACCTCGGCCTAGCGGTCTTAATGAGCAGTTCTTC; CDR3aa: CASSLTPRPSGLNEQFF; d_gene: TRBD2; abundance: .; v_gene: TRBV18; j_gene: TRBJ2-1
CDR3nt: TGCAGCGTTGACCAAGGGGTAGATACGCAGTATTTT; CDR3aa: CSVDQGVDTQYF; d_gene: .; abundance: .; v_gene: TRBV29-1; j_gene: TRBJ2-3
CDR3nt: TGTGCCAGCAGCCAAGACCAGGGCTCCTACGAGCAGTACTTC; CDR3aa: CASSQDQGSYEQYF; d_gene: .; abundance: .; v_gene: TRBV7-9; j_gene: TRBJ2-7